The T cell receptor beta chain described here comes from a study of cytomegalovirus exposure and HLA in healthy donors. Whole-study results and caveats: In the analysis, some V segments, TRBV6-2 and TRBV6-3 included, were excluded as indistinguishable.

The PCR used 60 Vbeta and 13 Jbeta primers. The assay was immunoSEQ multiplex PCR, and TCRdb's table has in-frame clones only and misses some. The sample consists of about 59,000 clones, 65% to 90% of them appearing once. This CDR3 is built from 13 residues. Trimming cost V 6 bases and J 14 bases; bases outside gene matches: 10. Germline V CDR1 and CDR2: ENHRY, SYGVKD. In the case of this clone: Its antigen is unknown.

The sample was PBMCs. This sequence originates from a human donor in good health. The chain uses TRBV10-3 and TRBJ2-1; TRBD1 aligns across 10 bases. The CDR3 reads CAIRGTGDKFEFF. The CDR3 nucleotides read TGTGCCATCAGGGGGACAGGGGATAAGTTTGAGTTCTTC.